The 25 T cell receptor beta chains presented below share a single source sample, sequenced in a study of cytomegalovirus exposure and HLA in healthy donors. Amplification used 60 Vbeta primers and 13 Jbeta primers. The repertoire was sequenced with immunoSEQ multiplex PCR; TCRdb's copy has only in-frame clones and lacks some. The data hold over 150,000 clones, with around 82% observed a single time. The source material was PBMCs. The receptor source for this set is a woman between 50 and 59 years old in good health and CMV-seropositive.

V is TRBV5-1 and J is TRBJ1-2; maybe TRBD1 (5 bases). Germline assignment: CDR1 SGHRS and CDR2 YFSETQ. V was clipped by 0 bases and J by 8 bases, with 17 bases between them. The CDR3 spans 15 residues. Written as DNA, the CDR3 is TGCGCCAGCAGCTTGGAAATGGGTGGGGCGGCGGGCTACACCTTC. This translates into CASSLEMGGAAGYTF.

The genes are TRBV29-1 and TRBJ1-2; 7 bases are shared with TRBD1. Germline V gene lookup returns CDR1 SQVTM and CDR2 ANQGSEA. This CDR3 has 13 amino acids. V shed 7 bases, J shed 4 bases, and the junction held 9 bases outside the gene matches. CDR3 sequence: CSAGTEGLYGYTF. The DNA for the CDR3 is TGCAGCGCTGGGACAGAGGGCCTCTATGGCTACACCTTC.

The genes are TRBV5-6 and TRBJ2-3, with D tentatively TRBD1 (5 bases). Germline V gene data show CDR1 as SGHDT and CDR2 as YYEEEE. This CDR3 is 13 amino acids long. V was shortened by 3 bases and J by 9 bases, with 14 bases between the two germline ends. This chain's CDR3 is CASSSGHSGTQYF. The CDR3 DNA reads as TGTGCCAGCAGCTCTGGACATTCAGGCACGCAGTATTTT.

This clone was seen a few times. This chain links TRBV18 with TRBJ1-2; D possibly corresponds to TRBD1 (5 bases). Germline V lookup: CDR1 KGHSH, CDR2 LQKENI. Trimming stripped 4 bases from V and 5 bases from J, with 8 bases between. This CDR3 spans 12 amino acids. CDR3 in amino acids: CASSQQDYGYTF. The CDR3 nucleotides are TGTGCCAGCTCACAACAGGATTATGGCTACACCTTC.

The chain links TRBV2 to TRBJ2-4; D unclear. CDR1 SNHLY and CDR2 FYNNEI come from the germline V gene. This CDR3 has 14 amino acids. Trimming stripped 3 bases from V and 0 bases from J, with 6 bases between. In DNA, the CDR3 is TGTGCCAGCAGTGATCCGGGAGCCAAAAACATTCAGTACTTC. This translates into CASSDPGAKNIQYF.

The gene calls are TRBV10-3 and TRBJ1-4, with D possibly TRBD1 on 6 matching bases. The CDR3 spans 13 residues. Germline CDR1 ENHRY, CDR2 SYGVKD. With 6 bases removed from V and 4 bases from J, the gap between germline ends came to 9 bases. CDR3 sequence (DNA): TGTGCCATCAGCCAGGGGTATAATGAAAAACTGTTTTTT. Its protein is CAISQGYNEKLFF.

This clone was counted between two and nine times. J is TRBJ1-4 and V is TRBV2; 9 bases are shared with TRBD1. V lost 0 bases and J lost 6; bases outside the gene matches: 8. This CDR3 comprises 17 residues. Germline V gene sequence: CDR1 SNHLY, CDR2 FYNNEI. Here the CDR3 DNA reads TGTGCCAGCAGTGAAGCGCGGGGACAGGGAATCGATGAAAAACTGTTTTTT. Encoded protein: CASSEARGQGIDEKLFF.

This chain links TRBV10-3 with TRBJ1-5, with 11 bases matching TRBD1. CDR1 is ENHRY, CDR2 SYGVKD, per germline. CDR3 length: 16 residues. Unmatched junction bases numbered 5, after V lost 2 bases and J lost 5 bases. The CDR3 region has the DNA TGTGCCATCAGTGAGGACGTGGGACAGGGGGATCAGCCCCAGCATTTT. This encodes CAISEDVGQGDQPQHF.

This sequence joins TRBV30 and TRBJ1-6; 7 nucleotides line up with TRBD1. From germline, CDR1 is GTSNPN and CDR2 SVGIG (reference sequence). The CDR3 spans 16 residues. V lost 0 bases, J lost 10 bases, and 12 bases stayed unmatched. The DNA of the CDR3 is TGTGCCTGGAGTGTACTAGGGGGCTTAACTAGGTCACCCCTCCACTTT. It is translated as CAWSVLGGLTRSPLHF.

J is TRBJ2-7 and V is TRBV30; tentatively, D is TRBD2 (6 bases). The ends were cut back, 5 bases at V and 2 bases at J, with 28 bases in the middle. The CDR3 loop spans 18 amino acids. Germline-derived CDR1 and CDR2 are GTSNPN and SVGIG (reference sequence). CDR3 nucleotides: TGTGCCTGGGGAGGTGGGGGGTTCCCAGCCCCCCTTCCCTACGAGCAGTACTTC. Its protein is CAWGGGGFPAPLPYEQYF.

The CDR3 protein is CASSFRTSGGFSGANVLTF. In DNA form, the CDR3 reads TGTGCCAGCAGCTTCCGGACTAGCGGGGGATTCTCTGGGGCCAACGTCCTGACTTTC. This rearrangement joins TRBV4-2 to TRBJ2-6; 13 positions match TRBD2. Germline CDR1 LGHNA, CDR2 YNFKEQ. There are 19 residues in the CDR3. V lost 5 bases to trimming and J lost 0 bases; unmatched junction nucleotides: 7.

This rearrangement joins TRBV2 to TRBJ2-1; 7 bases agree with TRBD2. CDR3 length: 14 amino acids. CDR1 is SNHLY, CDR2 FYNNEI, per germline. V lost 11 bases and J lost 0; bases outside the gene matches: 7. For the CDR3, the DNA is TGTGCCCAGGGAGGGACTCCCTCCTACAATGAGCAGTTCTTC. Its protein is CAQGGTPSYNEQFF.

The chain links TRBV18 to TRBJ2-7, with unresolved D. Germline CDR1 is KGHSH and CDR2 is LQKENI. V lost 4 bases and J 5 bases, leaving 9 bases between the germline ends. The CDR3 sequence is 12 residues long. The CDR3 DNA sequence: TGTGCCAGCTCACAAGTATCAGACGAGCAGTACTTC. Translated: CASSQVSDEQYF. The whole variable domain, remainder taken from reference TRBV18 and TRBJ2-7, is NAGVMQNPRHLVRRRGQEARLRCSPMKGHSHVYWYRQLPEEGLKFMVYLQKENIIDESGMPKERFSAEFPKEGPSILRIQQVVRGDSAAYFCASSQVSDEQYFGPGTRLTVT.

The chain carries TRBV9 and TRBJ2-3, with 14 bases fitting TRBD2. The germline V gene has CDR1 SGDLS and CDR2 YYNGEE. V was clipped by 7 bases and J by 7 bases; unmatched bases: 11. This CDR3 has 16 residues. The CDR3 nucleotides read TGTGCCAGCGGGGGGACTAGCGGGGGATCTGTAAATACGCAGTATTTT. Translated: CASGGTSGGSVNTQYF.

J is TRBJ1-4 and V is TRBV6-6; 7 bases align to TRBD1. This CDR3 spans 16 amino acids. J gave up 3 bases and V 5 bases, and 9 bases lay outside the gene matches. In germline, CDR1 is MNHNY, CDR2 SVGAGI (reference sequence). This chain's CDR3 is CASSRRTQGANEKLFF. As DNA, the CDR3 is TGTGCCAGCAGTCGCCGCACTCAGGGGGCTAATGAAAAACTGTTTTTT.

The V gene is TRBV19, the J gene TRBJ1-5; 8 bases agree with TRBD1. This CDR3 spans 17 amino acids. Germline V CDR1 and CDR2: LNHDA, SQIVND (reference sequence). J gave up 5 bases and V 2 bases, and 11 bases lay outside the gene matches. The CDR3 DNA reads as TGTGCCAGTAGTATACCACCGGGACAGGCGCCTTATCAGCCCCAGCATTTT. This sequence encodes CASSIPPGQAPYQPQHF.

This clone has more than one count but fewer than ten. DNA of the CDR3: TGCGCCAGCAGCTTGGTCCGGGGGGGCACCGGGGAGCTGTTTTTT. Translated, it gives CASSLVRGGTGELFF. This chain joins TRBV5-1 and TRBJ2-2; TRBD2 aligns across 8 bases. Germline assignment: CDR1 SGHRS and CDR2 YFSETQ. The ends lost 0 bases at V and 4 bases at J; junction bases unmatched: 2. The CDR3 has 15 residues.

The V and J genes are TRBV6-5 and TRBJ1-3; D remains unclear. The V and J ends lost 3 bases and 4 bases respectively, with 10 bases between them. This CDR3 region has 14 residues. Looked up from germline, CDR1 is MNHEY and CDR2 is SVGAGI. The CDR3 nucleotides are TGTGCCAGCAGTTATGGGCAGGTCGGAAACACCATATATTTT. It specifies CASSYGQVGNTIYF.

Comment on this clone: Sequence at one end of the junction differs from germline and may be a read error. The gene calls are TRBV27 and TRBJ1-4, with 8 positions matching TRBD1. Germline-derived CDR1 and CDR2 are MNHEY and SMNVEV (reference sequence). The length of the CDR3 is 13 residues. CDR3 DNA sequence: TGTGCCAGCAGTTTCTCAGGGGGCGAAAAACCGTTTTTT. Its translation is CASSFSGGEKPFF.

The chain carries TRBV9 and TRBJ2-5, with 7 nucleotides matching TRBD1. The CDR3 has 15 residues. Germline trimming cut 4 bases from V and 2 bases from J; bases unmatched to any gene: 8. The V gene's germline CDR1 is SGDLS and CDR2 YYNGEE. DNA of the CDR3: TGTGCCAGCAGCTCCGGGACAGAGGTTCAAGAGACCCAGTACTTC. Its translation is CASSSGTEVQETQYF. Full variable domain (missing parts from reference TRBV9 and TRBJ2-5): DSGVTQTPKHLITATGQRVTLRCSPRSGDLSVYWYQQSLDQGLQFLIQYYNGEERAKGNILERFSAQQFPDLHSELNLSSLELGDSALYFCASSSGTEVQETQYFGPGTRLLVL.

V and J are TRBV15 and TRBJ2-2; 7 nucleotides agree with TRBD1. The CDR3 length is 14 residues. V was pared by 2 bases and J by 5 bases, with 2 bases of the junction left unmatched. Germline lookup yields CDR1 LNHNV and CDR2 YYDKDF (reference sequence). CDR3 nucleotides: TGTGCCACCAGCAGACCGACAGGGACCGGGGAGCTGTTTTTT. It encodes CATSRPTGTGELFF. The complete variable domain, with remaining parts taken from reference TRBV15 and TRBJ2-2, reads DAMVIQNPRYQVTQFGKPVTLSCSQTLNHNVMYWYQQKSSQAPKLLFHYYDKDFNNEADTPDNFQSRRPNTSFCFLDIRSPGLGDTAMYLCATSRPTGTGELFFGEGSRLTVL.

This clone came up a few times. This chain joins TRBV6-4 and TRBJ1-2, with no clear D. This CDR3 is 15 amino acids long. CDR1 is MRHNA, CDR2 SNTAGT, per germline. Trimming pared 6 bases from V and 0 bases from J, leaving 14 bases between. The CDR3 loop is CASRDRLPTNYGYTF. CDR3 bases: TGTGCCAGCAGGGACCGATTACCTACTAACTATGGCTACACCTTC.

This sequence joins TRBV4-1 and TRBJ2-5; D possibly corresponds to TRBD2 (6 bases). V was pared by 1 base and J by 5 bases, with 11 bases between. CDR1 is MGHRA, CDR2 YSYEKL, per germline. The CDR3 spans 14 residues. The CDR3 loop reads CASSQVTGVETQYF. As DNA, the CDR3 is TGCGCCAGCAGCCAAGTTACGGGAGTGGAGACCCAGTACTTC.

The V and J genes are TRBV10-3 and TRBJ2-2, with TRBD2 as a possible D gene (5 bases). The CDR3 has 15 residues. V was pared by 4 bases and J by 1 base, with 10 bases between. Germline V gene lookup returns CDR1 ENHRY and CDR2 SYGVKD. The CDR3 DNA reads TGTGCCATCAGTGGTGACTACCAGAACACCGGGGAGCTGTTTTTT. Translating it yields CAISGDYQNTGELFF.

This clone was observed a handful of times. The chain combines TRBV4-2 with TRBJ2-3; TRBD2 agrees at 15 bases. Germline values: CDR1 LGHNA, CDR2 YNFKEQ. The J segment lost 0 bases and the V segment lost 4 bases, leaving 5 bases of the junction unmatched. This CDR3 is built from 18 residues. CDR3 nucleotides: TGTGCCAGCAGCCGGGGACTAGCGGGGGGTCCTAGCACAGATACGCAGTATTTT. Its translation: CASSRGLAGGPSTDTQYF.